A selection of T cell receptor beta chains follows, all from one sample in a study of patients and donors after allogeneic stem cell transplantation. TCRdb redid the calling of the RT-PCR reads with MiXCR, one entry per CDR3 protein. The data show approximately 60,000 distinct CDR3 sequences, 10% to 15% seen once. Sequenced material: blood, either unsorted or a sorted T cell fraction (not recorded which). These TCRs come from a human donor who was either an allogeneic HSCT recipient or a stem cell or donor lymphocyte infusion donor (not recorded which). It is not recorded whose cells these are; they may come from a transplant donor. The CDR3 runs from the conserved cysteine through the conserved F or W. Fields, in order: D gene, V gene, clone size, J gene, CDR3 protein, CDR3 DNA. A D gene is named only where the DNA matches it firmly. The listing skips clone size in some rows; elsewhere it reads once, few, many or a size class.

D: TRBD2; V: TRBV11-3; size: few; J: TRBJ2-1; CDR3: CASSKQTSGYNEQFF; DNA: TGTGCCAGCAGCAAGCAGACTAGCGGGTACAATGAGCAGTTCTTC
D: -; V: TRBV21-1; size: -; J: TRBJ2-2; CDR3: CASSKLGGELFF; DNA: TGTGCCAGCAGCAAATTAGGCGGGGAGCTGTTTTTT
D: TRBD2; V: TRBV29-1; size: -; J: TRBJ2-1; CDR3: CSVEGWSSGSYNEQFF; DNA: TGCAGCGTTGAAGGGTGGTCTAGCGGGAGCTACAATGAGCAGTTCTTC
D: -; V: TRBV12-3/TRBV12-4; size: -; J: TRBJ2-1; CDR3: CASSLAGVMNEQFF; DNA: TGTGCCAGCAGTTTAGCGGGAGTGATGAATGAGCAGTTCTTC
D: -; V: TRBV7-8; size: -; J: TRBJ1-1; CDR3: CASSFALGFSAEAFF; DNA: TGTGCCAGCAGCTTTGCATTGGGGTTCAGCGCTGAAGCTTTCTTT
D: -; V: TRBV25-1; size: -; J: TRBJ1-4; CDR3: CASSVGGANNEKLFF; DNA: TGTGCCAGCAGCGTCGGAGGGGCGAATAATGAAAAACTGTTTTTT
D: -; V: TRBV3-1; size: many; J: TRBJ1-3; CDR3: CASSQDLLSSGNTIYF; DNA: TGTGCCAGCAGCCAAGATCTTTTGTCCTCTGGAAACACCATATATTTT
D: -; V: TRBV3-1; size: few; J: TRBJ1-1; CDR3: CASSQGTDKSGGNTEAFF; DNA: TGTGCCAGCAGCCAAGGGACGGACAAATCTGGGGGGAACACTGAAGCTTTCTTT
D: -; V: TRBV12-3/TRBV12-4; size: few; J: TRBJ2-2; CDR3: CATVRLNTGELFF; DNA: TGTGCCACCGTACGGCTAAACACCGGGGAGCTGTTTTTT
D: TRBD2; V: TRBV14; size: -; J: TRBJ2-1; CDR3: CASRGTSGRTYNEQFF; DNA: TGTGCCAGCAGGGGGACTAGCGGGAGGACCTACAATGAGCAGTTCTTC
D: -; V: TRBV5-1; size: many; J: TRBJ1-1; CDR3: CASSLGPPENTEAFF; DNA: TGCGCCAGCAGCTTGGGCCCCCCGGAGAACACTGAAGCTTTCTTT
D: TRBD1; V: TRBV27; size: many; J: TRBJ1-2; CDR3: CASSARTGGAYGYTF; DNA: TGTGCCAGCAGTGCGAGGACAGGGGGCGCCTATGGCTACACCTTC
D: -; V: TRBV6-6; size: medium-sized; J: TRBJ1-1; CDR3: CASSLGGAGAFF; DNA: TGTGCCAGCAGCTTAGGCGGGGCTGGAGCTTTCTTT
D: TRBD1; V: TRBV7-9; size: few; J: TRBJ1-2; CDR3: CASSLVVAGTGNYGYTF; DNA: TGTGCCAGCAGCTTAGTGGTAGCCGGGACAGGAAACTATGGCTACACCTTC
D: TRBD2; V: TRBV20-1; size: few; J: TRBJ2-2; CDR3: CSAPRPGTGGTGELFF; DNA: TGCAGTGCCCCCCGACCCGGGACCGGGGGGACCGGGGAGCTGTTTTTT
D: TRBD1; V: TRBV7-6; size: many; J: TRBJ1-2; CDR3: CASSLGGQGLFGYTF; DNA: TGTGCCAGCAGCTTAGGGGGACAGGGCTTATTTGGCTACACCTTC
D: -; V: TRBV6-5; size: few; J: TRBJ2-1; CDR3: CASSYGWGRSSYNEQFF; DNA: TGTGCCAGCAGTTACGGATGGGGTCGGAGCTCCTACAATGAGCAGTTCTTC
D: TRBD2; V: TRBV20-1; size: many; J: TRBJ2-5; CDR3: CSARDPLAGGPKTQYF; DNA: TGCAGTGCTAGAGATCCCCTAGCGGGAGGGCCTAAGACCCAGTACTTC
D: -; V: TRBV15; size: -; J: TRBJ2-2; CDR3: CATSRDPGAGELFF; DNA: TGTGCCACCAGCAGAGATCCCGGGGCCGGGGAGCTGTTTTTT
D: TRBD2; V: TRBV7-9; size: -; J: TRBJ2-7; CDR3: CASSLVWRGTYEQYF; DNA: TGTGCCAGCAGCTTAGTTTGGCGGGGGACCTACGAGCAGTACTTC
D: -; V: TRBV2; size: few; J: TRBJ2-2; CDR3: CASSERETGELFF; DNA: TGTGCCAGCAGTGAACGGGAAACCGGGGAGCTGTTTTTT
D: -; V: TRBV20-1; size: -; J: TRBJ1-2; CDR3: CSANYGYTF; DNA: TGCAGTGCTAACTATGGCTACACCTTC
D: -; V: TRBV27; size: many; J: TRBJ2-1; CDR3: CASSLNLEHNEQFF; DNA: TGTGCCAGCAGTTTAAATCTCGAGCACAATGAGCAGTTCTTC
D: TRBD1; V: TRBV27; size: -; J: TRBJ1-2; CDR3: CASSFSATGRTYGYTF; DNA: TGTGCCAGCAGTTTCTCCGCGACAGGGCGTACCTATGGCTACACCTTC
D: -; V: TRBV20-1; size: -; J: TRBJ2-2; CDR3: CSAKALKNTGELFF; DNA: TGCAGTGCTAAGGCTCTGAAAAACACCGGGGAGCTGTTTTTT
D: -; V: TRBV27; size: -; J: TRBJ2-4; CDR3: CASSFGGPGNIQYF; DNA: TGTGCCAGCAGTTTTGGGGGGCCGGGCAACATTCAGTACTTC
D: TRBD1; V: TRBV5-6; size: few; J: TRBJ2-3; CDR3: CASSSDRGLEDTQYF; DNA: TGTGCCAGCAGTTCTGACAGGGGGCTTGAAGATACGCAGTATTTT
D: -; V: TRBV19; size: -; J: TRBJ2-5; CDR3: CASSISLGARETQYF; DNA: TGTGCCAGTAGTATCTCACTGGGAGCTAGAGAGACCCAGTACTTC
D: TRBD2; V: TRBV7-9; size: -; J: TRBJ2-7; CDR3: CASSLMPPGLADGYEQYF; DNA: TGTGCCAGCAGCTTAATGCCCCCGGGGCTAGCGGATGGATACGAGCAGTACTTC
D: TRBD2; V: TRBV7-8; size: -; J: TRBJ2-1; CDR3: CASSSRTSEFEQFF; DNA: TGTGCCAGCAGCTCCCGGACTAGCGAGTTTGAGCAGTTCTTC
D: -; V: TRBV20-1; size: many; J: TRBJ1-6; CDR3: CSARDRRSSYNSPLHF; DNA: TGCAGTGCTAGAGACAGAAGGAGCTCCTATAATTCACCCCTCCACTTT
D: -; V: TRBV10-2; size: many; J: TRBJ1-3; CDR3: CASLQDAFGDTIYF; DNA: TGCGCCAGCTTACAGGATGCCTTTGGAGACACCATATATTTT
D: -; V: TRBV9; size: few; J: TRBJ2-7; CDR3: CASSTRDLPNEQYF; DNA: TGTGCCAGCAGCACCCGGGACCTCCCTAACGAGCAGTACTTC
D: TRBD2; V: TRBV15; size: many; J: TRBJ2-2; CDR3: CATSTLPGLEATGELFF; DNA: TGTGCCACCAGCACACTCCCGGGACTAGAGGCCACCGGGGAGCTGTTTTTT
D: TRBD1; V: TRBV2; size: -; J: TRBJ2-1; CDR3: CASETGGNEQFF; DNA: TGTGCCAGCGAGACAGGGGGGAATGAGCAGTTCTTC
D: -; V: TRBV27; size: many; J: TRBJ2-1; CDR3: CASSFGQSSYNEQFF; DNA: TGTGCCAGCAGCTTCGGACAGAGCTCCTACAATGAGCAGTTCTTC
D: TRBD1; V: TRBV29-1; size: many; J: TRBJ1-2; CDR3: CSGQGTAGSGYTF; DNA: TGCAGCGGACAAGGGACAGCTGGGTCGGGCTACACCTTC
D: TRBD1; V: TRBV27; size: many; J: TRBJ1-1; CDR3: CASSQQGADEAFF; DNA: TGTGCCAGCAGTCAACAGGGGGCGGACGAAGCTTTCTTT
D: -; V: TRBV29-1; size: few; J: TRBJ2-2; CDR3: CSVVKVGGGELFF; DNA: TGCAGCGTCGTTAAAGTCGGGGGCGGGGAGCTGTTTTTT
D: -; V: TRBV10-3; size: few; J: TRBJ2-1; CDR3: CAISESGEGYNEQFF; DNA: TGTGCCATCAGTGAGAGCGGTGAAGGGTACAATGAGCAGTTCTTC
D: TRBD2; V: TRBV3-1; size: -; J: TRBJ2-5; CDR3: CASSQDSRGIPETQYF; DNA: TGTGCCAGCAGCCAAGATTCGCGGGGGATCCCAGAGACCCAGTACTTC
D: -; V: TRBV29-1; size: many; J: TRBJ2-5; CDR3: CSVEGAWGETQYF; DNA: TGCAGCGTTGAAGGGGCCTGGGGGGAGACCCAGTACTTC
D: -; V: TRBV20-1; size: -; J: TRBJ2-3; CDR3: CSASAVWDTQYF; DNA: TGCAGTGCTAGTGCAGTGTGGGATACGCAGTATTTT
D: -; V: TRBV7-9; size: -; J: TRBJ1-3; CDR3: CASSSRGAGGNTIYF; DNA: TGTGCCAGCAGCTCCCGTGGGGCAGGTGGAAACACCATATATTTT
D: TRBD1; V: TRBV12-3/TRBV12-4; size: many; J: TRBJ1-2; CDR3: CASSFGWGQVLNYGYTF; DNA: TGTGCCAGCAGTTTCGGCTGGGGACAGGTCCTTAACTATGGCTACACCTTC
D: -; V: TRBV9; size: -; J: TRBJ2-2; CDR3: CASSKRNTGELFF; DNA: TGTGCCAGCAGCAAGCGGAACACCGGGGAGCTGTTTTTT
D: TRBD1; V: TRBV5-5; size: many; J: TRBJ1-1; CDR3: CASRPTGEDTEAFF; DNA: TGTGCCAGCAGACCGACAGGGGAGGACACTGAAGCTTTCTTT
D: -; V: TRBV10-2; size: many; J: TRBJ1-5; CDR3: CASSERTGKANQPQHF; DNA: TGCGCCAGCAGTGAGCGGACGGGTAAAGCCAATCAGCCCCAGCATTTT
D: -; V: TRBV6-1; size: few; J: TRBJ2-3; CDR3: CASSEEEQAPPRDTQYF; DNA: TGTGCCAGCAGTGAAGAGGAACAGGCACCTCCAAGGGATACGCAGTATTTT
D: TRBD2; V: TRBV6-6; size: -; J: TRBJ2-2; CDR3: CASSYSGKVGELFF; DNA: TGTGCCAGCAGCTACAGCGGGAAGGTCGGGGAGCTGTTTTTT
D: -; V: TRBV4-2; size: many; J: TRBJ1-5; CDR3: CASSQDVGADQPQHF; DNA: TGTGCCAGCAGCCAAGATGTCGGGGCTGATCAGCCCCAGCATTTT
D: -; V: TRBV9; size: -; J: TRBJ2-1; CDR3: CASSPTHNEQFF; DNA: TGTGCCAGCAGCCCCACCCACAATGAGCAGTTCTTC
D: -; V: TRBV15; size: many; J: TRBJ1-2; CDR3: CATSSSPGLTYGYTF; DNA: TGTGCCACCAGCAGTTCTCCGGGATTGACCTATGGCTACACCTTC
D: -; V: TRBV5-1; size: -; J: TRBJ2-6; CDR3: CASSFNREATGANVLTF; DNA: TGCGCCAGCAGCTTTAACAGGGAGGCAACTGGGGCCAACGTCCTGACTTTC
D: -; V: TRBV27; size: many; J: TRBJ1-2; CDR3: CASSFQGGYGYTF; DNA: TGTGCCAGCAGTTTCCAGGGAGGCTATGGCTACACCTTC
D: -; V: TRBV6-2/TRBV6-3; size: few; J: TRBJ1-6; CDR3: CASSQVAWATSPLHF; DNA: TGTGCCAGCAGCCAAGTAGCGTGGGCTACTTCACCCCTCCACTTT
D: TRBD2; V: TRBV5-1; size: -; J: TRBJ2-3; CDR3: CASSEGLAGNTDTQYF; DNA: TGCGCCAGCAGCGAGGGACTAGCGGGAAACACAGATACGCAGTATTTT
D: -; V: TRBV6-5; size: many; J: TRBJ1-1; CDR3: CASTIDRNTEAFF; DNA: TGTGCCAGCACCATTGACAGGAACACTGAAGCTTTCTTT
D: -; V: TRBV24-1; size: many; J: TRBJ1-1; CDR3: CATSDSWGVSTEAFF; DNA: TGTGCCACCAGTGATTCCTGGGGAGTGAGCACTGAAGCTTTCTTT
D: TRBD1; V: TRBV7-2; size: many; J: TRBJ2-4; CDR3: CASSWGQSKNIQYF; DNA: TGTGCCAGCAGCTGGGGACAGAGCAAAAACATTCAGTACTTC